Below are 23 T cell receptor beta chains sequenced from a single sample in a study of blood T cell repertoires in COVID-19. TCRdb's copy holds only in-frame clones and misses some; the assay was immunoSEQ multiplex PCR. The sample shows roughly 270,000 clones, around 90% of them seen only once. Sequencing input: peripheral blood. Source of these receptors: a man between 18 and 29 years old with active or convalescent COVID-19.

This chain connects TRBV5-1 to TRBJ1-2; TRBD1 aligns across 7 bases. Germline V lookup: CDR1 SGHRS, CDR2 YFSETQ. The CDR3 has 19 residues. V shed 4 bases, J shed 0 bases, and the junction held 18 bases outside the gene matches. The CDR3 sequence: CASSAPRTGGHLANYGYTF. The CDR3 DNA reads TGCGCCAGCAGCGCACCTAGGACAGGCGGCCATTTAGCTAACTATGGCTACACCTTC.

This chain connects TRBV7-2 to TRBJ1-2, with D uncertain. The germline V and J ends were trimmed by 5 bases and 0 bases, with 13 bases remaining between them. Germline-derived CDR1 and CDR2 are SGHTA and FQGNSA. The CDR3 length is 15 residues. The CDR3 DNA sequence: TGTGCCAGCAGCCCTTGGACTTCCGCTAACTATGGCTACACCTTC. This codes for CASSPWTSANYGYTF.

The chain carries TRBV5-1 and TRBJ1-4, with 11 bases fitting TRBD1. CDR1 and CDR2 from the germline V gene are SGHRS and YFSETQ. The CDR3 extends over 15 amino acids. Trimming took 6 bases from V and 8 from J; bases not matched to a gene: 9. CDR3 residues: CASNHDGTGGEKLFF. CDR3 nucleotide sequence: TGCGCCAGCAACCACGACGGGACAGGGGGAGAAAAACTGTTTTTT.

In DNA form, the CDR3 reads TGTGCCAGCAGCTTAGGTCCCTCACAGGGGAGGTCCGGGGAGCTGTTTTTT. This encodes CASSLGPSQGRSGELFF. The V gene is TRBV11-3, the J gene TRBJ2-2; D perhaps matches TRBD1 (7 bases). CDR1 SGHNT and CDR2 YENEEA come from the germline V gene. The CDR3 has 17 amino acids. V lost 1 base, J lost 6 bases, and 18 bases lay in between.

The gene calls are TRBV29-1 and TRBJ2-3; tentatively, D is TRBD2 (7 bases). Germline V gives CDR1 SQVTM, CDR2 ANQGSEA. Trimming took 6 bases from V and 2 from J, leaving 12 bases between them. The CDR3 length is 13 residues. The CDR3 region is CSVGGGITDTQYF. The CDR3 coding sequence is TGCAGCGTGGGAGGGGGGATCACAGATACGCAGTATTTT.

The V and J genes are TRBV10-3 and TRBJ1-1, with D perhaps matching TRBD1 (5 bases). Germline V gives CDR1 ENHRY, CDR2 SYGVKD. V was pared by 8 bases and J by 1 base, with 14 bases between. This CDR3 has 14 residues. The CDR3 region is CAIRQGRGNTEAFF. Written as DNA, the CDR3 is TGTGCCATCCGGCAAGGGAGGGGGAACACTGAAGCTTTCTTT.

J is TRBJ1-2 and V is TRBV3-1 (or the pseudogene TRBV3-2), with D tentatively TRBD1 (5 bases). Trimming removed 0 bases at V and 4 bases at J, with 9 bases between. The CDR3 contains 14 residues. In germline, CDR1 is LGHDT, CDR2 YNNKEL (reference sequence). CDR3 residues: CASSQDYRLYGYTF. The CDR3 bases are TGTGCCAGCAGCCAAGACTACAGGCTCTATGGCTACACCTTC.

This chain joins TRBV19 and TRBJ2-3, with 9 nucleotides matching TRBD2. Looked up from germline, CDR1 is LNHDA and CDR2 is SQIVND (reference sequence). The CDR3 extends over 14 amino acids. V trimming: 7 bases; J trimming: 4 bases; junction bases outside the gene matches: 6. CDR3 in amino acids: CASTRGGAADTQYF. CDR3 sequence (DNA): TGTGCCAGTACTCGCGGGGGGGCCGCAGATACGCAGTATTTT.

The rearrangement joins TRBV12-3 or TRBV12-4 to TRBJ2-2; D not certain. The CDR3 runs to 13 residues. Trimming stripped 5 bases from V and 6 bases from J, with 10 bases between. The CDR3 loop is CASSLLVAGELFF. In nucleotides, the CDR3 is TGTGCCAGCAGTCTTCTAGTAGCCGGGGAGCTGTTTTTT.

The chain uses TRBV7-8 and TRBJ2-5; the D gene is possibly TRBD1 (6 bases). This CDR3 has 17 amino acids. The V gene lost 3 bases and the J gene lost 2 bases, with 19 bases spanning the gap. The germline V gene has CDR1 SGHVS and CDR2 FQNEAQ. The CDR3 DNA reads as TGTGCCAGCAGCTTGTTTGTGGTTGACAGGCTACAAGAGACCCAGTACTTC. Translation: CASSLFVVDRLQETQYF.

This chain links TRBV5-1 with TRBJ1-1; unclear D gene. Germline V gene sequence: CDR1 SGHRS, CDR2 YFSETQ. Trimming removed 1 base from V and 5 bases from J, with 6 bases in between. The CDR3 runs 12 residues. The CDR3 is CASSLSGTEAFF. DNA for the CDR3: TGCGCCAGCAGCTTGAGCGGTACTGAAGCTTTCTTT.

The chain couples TRBV10-3 to TRBJ1-5, with D hard to call. This CDR3 has 14 residues. Germline assignment: CDR1 ENHRY and CDR2 SYGVKD. The V gene lost 2 bases and the J gene lost 3 bases, with 8 bases spanning the gap. The CDR3 region has the DNA TGTGCCATCAGTGAGGGGCGGGTCAATCAGCCCCAGCATTTT. Protein: CAISEGRVNQPQHF.

This clone was counted between two and nine times. The V call is TRBV5-5, the J call TRBJ2-2; tentatively, D is TRBD2 (5 bases). Germline CDR1 is SGHKS and CDR2 is YYEKEE (reference sequence). V dropped 0 bases and J dropped 1 base, with 10 bases sitting between them. This CDR3 region has 16 residues. The CDR3 bases are TGTGCCAGCAGCTTGGCTGGAGGTGGGAACACCGGGGAGCTGTTTTTT. As protein: CASSLAGGGNTGELFF. Full variable domain (remainder filled in from reference TRBV5-5 and TRBJ2-2): DAGVTQSPTHLIKTRGQQVTLRCSPISGHKSVSWYQQVLGQGPQFIFQYYEKEERGRGNFPDRFSARQFPNYSSELNVNALLLGDSALYLCASSLAGGGNTGELFFGEGSRLTVL.

In its sample, this clone was seen once. This chain uses TRBV18 with TRBJ1-5; 10 nucleotides match TRBD1. The length of the CDR3 is 15 residues. Germline lookup yields CDR1 KGHSH and CDR2 LQKENI. V lost 6 bases to trimming and J lost 8 bases; unmatched junction nucleotides: 10. CDR3 sequence reads: CASSQSGQGMKPQHF. The CDR3, as DNA: TGTGCCAGCTCGCAATCGGGACAGGGGATGAAGCCCCAGCATTTT.

This clone was recorded only once. The chain uses TRBV6-5 and TRBJ1-1; D unresolved. The CDR3 covers 14 residues. Trimming took off 0 bases at V and 9 bases at J, with 14 bases between the two ends. Per germline, CDR1 MNHEY and CDR2 SVGAGI. CDR3 sequence reads: CASSYSTLREKAFF. CDR3 in DNA: TGTGCCAGCAGTTACTCGACGCTCCGGGAGAAAGCTTTCTTT.

On this clone: Other DNA sequences in the same sample also yield this CDR3. The chain is built from TRBV6-5 and TRBJ2-5; 9 positions agree with TRBD1. The trim removed 0 bases at V and 4 bases at J, leaving 3 bases unmatched. The CDR3 loop spans 15 amino acids. Germline V gene sequence: CDR1 MNHEY, CDR2 SVGAGI. DNA of the CDR3: TGTGCCAGCAGTTACTCGGGACAGGGCTTAGAGACCCAGTACTTC. It yields the protein CASSYSGQGLETQYF.

The V call is TRBV19, the J call TRBJ2-3, with D possibly TRBD2 on 5 matching bases. The germline V gene encodes CDR1 LNHDA and CDR2 SQIVND (reference sequence). The CDR3 spans 14 residues. The CDR3 region has the DNA TGTGTCCTAAAAAAACCTAGCCCCACAGATACGCAGTATTTT. Encoded protein: CVLKKPSPTDTQYF.

This chain joins TRBV19 and TRBJ1-4, with D perhaps TRBD1 (6 bases). The length of the CDR3 is 16 residues. Trimming cost V 2 bases and J 8 bases, with 18 bases left between them. Germline-derived CDR1 and CDR2 are LNHDA and SQIVND (reference sequence). Here the CDR3 reads CASSIPAGRGLEKLFF. For the CDR3, the DNA is TGTGCCAGTAGTATACCCGCGGGCAGGGGCCTCGAAAAACTGTTTTTT.

The V and J genes are TRBV19 and TRBJ2-4, with D perhaps matching TRBD1 (5 bases). V shed 1 base and J shed 0 bases, with 10 bases lying between them. Germline V gene sequence: CDR1 LNHDA, CDR2 SQIVND (reference sequence). The CDR3 contains 16 residues. This CDR3 reads CASSIGTGAAKNIQYF. The CDR3, as DNA: TGTGCCAGTAGTATAGGAACAGGCGCAGCCAAAAACATTCAGTACTTC.

V and J are TRBV19 and TRBJ2-7, with a possible D match to TRBD2 (6 bases). V lost 7 bases and J 2 bases, leaving 15 bases between the germline ends. CDR3 size: 14 residues. The V gene's germline CDR1 is LNHDA and CDR2 SQIVND (reference sequence). CDR3 coding DNA: TGTGCCAGTAAATGGAGGGGACCTACCTACGAGCAGTACTTC. Protein sequence: CASKWRGPTYEQYF.

The rearrangement uses TRBV19 and TRBJ1-1, with 7 positions matching TRBD1. Germline trimming cut 6 bases from V and 4 bases from J; bases unmatched to any gene: 5. Per the germline V gene, CDR1 is LNHDA and CDR2 is SQIVND (reference sequence). CDR3 length equals 13 residues. The CDR3 region has the DNA TGTGCCAGTAGCCTCGGGACAGCCACTGAAGCTTTCTTT. Protein sequence: CASSLGTATEAFF.

V usage is TRBV6-5 and J usage is TRBJ2-3; maybe TRBD2 (6 bases). Germline CDR1 is MNHEY and CDR2 is SVGAGI. This CDR3 comprises 13 residues. Trimming took 4 bases from V and 4 from J, leaving 9 bases between them. The CDR3 coding sequence is TGTGCCAGCAGTTTTACTAGCTCAGATACGCAGTATTTT. Translating gives CASSFTSSDTQYF.

This clone was recorded only once. J is TRBJ2-1 and V is TRBV11-2, with 8 bases that match TRBD1. The junction had 8 bases not matched to a gene; V was cut back by 5 bases and J by 5 bases. The CDR3 sequence is 15 residues long. Germline CDR1 SGHAT, CDR2 FQNNGV. The CDR3 protein is CASSLPGTGNNEQFF. Here the CDR3 DNA reads TGTGCCAGCAGCCTGCCCGGGACAGGTAACAATGAGCAGTTCTTC. Full variable domain (missing parts from reference TRBV11-2 and TRBJ2-1): EAGVAQSPRYKIIEKRQSVAFWCNPISGHATLYWYQQILGQGPKLLIQFQNNGVVDDSQLPKDRFSAERLKGVDSTLKIQPAKLEDSAVYLCASSLPGTGNNEQFFGPGTRLTVL.